These 24 T cell receptor beta chains came from one sample sequenced in a study (dated by TCRdb to the mid-2010s). Receptors were amplified or captured by 5' RACE. The instrument given in TCRdb is Illumina MiSeq. The public sequencing data were trimmed at Q25 with fastp and processed into clonotypes with MiXCR by TCRdb, which kept only in-frame beta chains. Rows are combined by CDR3 protein, so each entry shows the most common genes and DNA. Within this sample are about 50,000 distinct CDR3 sequences, with around a quarter of them counted one time only. The ten top clones hold roughly 2% of the sample. The sample was naive CD4+ T cells sorted from blood. In light of the paper, this sample's cell subset or site label describes: naive CD4+ T cells, CD4+CD45RA+CD25-. These receptors came from a female donor with breast cancer.

For the CDR3, the DNA is TGTGCCAGCAGCGCCCAGACAGGGGGCACAGATACGCAGTATTTT. This sequence encodes CASSAQTGGTDTQYF. The chain joins TRBV7-2 to TRBJ2-3, with 8 positions matching TRBD1. This CDR3 contains 15 residues. V lost 5 bases and J lost 1; bases outside the gene matches: 5. The germline V gene encodes CDR1 SGHTA and CDR2 FQGNSA.

This clonotype appeared a few times. The chain employs TRBV7-3 and TRBJ1-1; D is unresolved. V lost 6 bases to trimming and J lost 1 base, with 9 bases between them. CDR1 is SGHTA, CDR2 FQGTGA, per germline. The CDR3 extends over 13 amino acids. CDR3 bases: TGTGCCAGCAGTTCGGATTCGAACACTGAAGCTTTCTTT. Encoded protein: CASSSDSNTEAFF.

The rearrangement uses TRBV4-3 and TRBJ2-6; 9 bases are a match to TRBD1. CDR3 length: 20 residues. The V gene end was trimmed by 4 bases and the J gene end by 2 bases; junction bases not matched to a gene: 15. Germline V gene lookup returns CDR1 LGHNA and CDR2 YSLEER. The CDR3 sequence is CASSRLPWGQGIPGANVLTF. The CDR3 DNA sequence: TGCGCCAGCAGCCGCCTCCCCTGGGGACAGGGAATCCCTGGGGCCAACGTCCTGACTTTC.

V usage is TRBV27 and J usage is TRBJ2-2; D gene uncertain. Per the germline V gene, CDR1 is MNHEY and CDR2 is SMNVEV (reference sequence). Trimming cost V 5 bases and J 3 bases, with 4 bases left between them. The CDR3 extends over 12 amino acids. The CDR3 loop is CASSLHTGELFF. In DNA, the CDR3 is TGTGCCAGCAGTCTTCACACCGGGGAGCTGTTTTTT.

The J gene is TRBJ1-1, the V gene TRBV15, with unresolved D. V lost 3 bases and J 0 bases, leaving 5 bases between the germline ends. Germline V gene sequence: CDR1 LNHNV, CDR2 YYDKDF (reference sequence). The CDR3 spans 13 residues. The CDR3 sequence is CATSRVMNTEAFF. The CDR3 DNA sequence: TGTGCCACCAGCAGGGTGATGAACACTGAAGCTTTCTTT.

This clonotype was counted only a few times. The chain has TRBV7-2 and TRBJ1-4; D uncertain. The CDR3 contains 13 residues. V lost 5 bases and J 8 bases, leaving 12 bases between the germline ends. Germline CDR1 is SGHTA and CDR2 is FQGNSA. The CDR3 DNA reads as TGTGCCAGCAGCATTGGAATGAGGGAAAAACTGTTTTTT. Translated: CASSIGMREKLFF.

This clonotype appeared a few times. The rearrangement links TRBV5-6 to TRBJ1-6; D remains ambiguous. The CDR3 extends over 15 amino acids. Germline lookup yields CDR1 SGHDT and CDR2 YYEEEE. V was pared by 4 bases and J by 7 bases, with 15 bases between. This CDR3 reads CASSATGRGNSPLHF. DNA of the CDR3: TGTGCCAGCAGCGCGACGGGTAGAGGAAATTCACCCCTCCACTTT.

The CDR3 coding sequence is TGCGCCAGCAGCTATGACGGACTCGCCTATGGCTACACCTTC. It yields the protein CASSYDGLAYGYTF. The chain recombines TRBV5-1 with TRBJ1-2; D gene ambiguous. Germline CDR1 and CDR2: SGHRS and YFSETQ. Trimming left V 3 bases short and J 4 bases short, with 13 bases between. There are 14 residues in the CDR3. Drawing the rest from reference TRBV5-1 and TRBJ1-2, the complete variable domain is KAGVTQTPRYLIKTRGQQVTLSCSPISGHRSVSWYQQTPGQGLQFLFEYFSETQRNKGNFPGRFSGRQFSNSRSEMNVSTLELGDSALYLCASSYDGLAYGYTFGSGTRLTVV.

The chain joins TRBV10-1 to TRBJ2-3; no clear D. CDR1 and CDR2 (germline): WNHNN, SYGVQD (reference sequence). This CDR3 comprises 15 residues. Trimming removed 6 bases at V and 2 bases at J, with 15 bases between. CDR3 coding DNA: TGCGCCAGCAGACCTTCGGGCGTACCCACAGATACGCAGTATTTT. Protein: CASRPSGVPTDTQYF.

V and J are TRBV6-5 and TRBJ2-5, with D possibly being TRBD2 (5 bases). With 5 bases removed from V and 0 bases from J, the gap between germline ends came to 13 bases. The CDR3 has 15 residues. CDR1 is MNHEY and CDR2 is SVGAGI in the germline V gene. The CDR3 region is CASSDKTRYQETQYF. The CDR3 region has the DNA TGTGCCAGCAGTGACAAAACTAGGTACCAAGAGACCCAGTACTTC.

In its sample, this clonotype was seen many times. This rearrangement joins TRBV5-1 to TRBJ2-6; D may be TRBD1 (5 bases). Germline CDR1 is SGHRS and CDR2 is YFSETQ. The CDR3 is made up of 21 amino acids. The ends were cut back, 4 bases at V and 2 bases at J, with 28 bases in the middle. The chain's CDR3 is CASSAPGSPSGQGAGANVLTF. The CDR3 DNA reads as TGCGCCAGCAGCGCTCCAGGGTCTCCTAGTGGGCAAGGCGCTGGGGCCAACGTCCTGACTTTC.

V is TRBV5-1 and J is TRBJ1-2; 11 nucleotides align to TRBD1. The CDR3 covers 16 residues. Germline lookup yields CDR1 SGHRS and CDR2 YFSETQ. After removal of 7 bases from V and 3 bases from J, the junction contained 11 bases not matched to a gene. CDR3 nucleotide sequence: TGCGCCAGCGGCGTTACGGGACAGGGGGACCACTATGGCTACACCTTC. Protein product: CASGVTGQGDHYGYTF.

This rearrangement joins TRBV12-3 or TRBV12-4 to TRBJ2-7; possibly TRBD1 or TRBD2 for D (5 bases each). V was shortened by 5 bases and J by 4 bases, with 15 bases between the two germline ends. The length of the CDR3 is 14 residues. CDR3 loop: CASSLSGTRYEQYF. In nucleotides, the CDR3 is TGTGCCAGCAGTCTCTCCGGGACCCGATACGAGCAGTACTTC.

This clonotype was detected only a few times. The CDR3: CSARFSSTGKETQYF. The CDR3 DNA is TGCAGTGCTAGATTTTCTAGCACGGGGAAAGAGACCCAGTACTTC. The rearrangement joins TRBV20-1 to TRBJ2-5, with a tentative D call TRBD2 (5 bases). V was pared by 2 bases and J by 3 bases, with 16 bases between. This CDR3 is 15 amino acids long. In germline, CDR1 is DFQATT, CDR2 SNEGSKA (reference sequence).

Note on this clonotype: The conserved final phenylalanine or tryptophan is absent from the CDR3, which likely points to a read error. The rearrangement links TRBV9 to TRBJ1-5; a possible D gene is TRBD1 (5 bases). The germline V gene encodes CDR1 SGDLS and CDR2 YYNGEE. There are 13 residues in the CDR3. V was shortened by 4 bases and J by 7 bases, with 12 bases between the two germline ends. The CDR3 loop is CASSLGGRQPQHC. The CDR3 DNA sequence: TGTGCCAGCAGCTTGGGGGGACGGCAGCCCCAGCATTGT.

This clonotype has just a few counts. A single base separates this from a much larger clone, so it may be a read error. The rearrangement joins TRBV5-1 to TRBJ1-5, with D maybe TRBD1 (5 bases). The CDR3 contains 15 residues. The germline CDR1 and CDR2 sequences are SGHRS and YFSETQ. CDR3 amino acids: CAGSLGPPTNQPQHF. CDR3 sequence (DNA): TGCGCCGGCAGCTTGGGACCTCCAACGAATCAGCCCCAGCATTTT.

The table lists this clonotype with a few counts. The chain combines TRBV7-9 with TRBJ2-5, with D unresolved. The CDR3 totals 11 residues. Germline values: CDR1 SEHNR, CDR2 FQNEAQ (reference sequence). V was clipped by 1 base and J by 7 bases, with 4 bases between them. The CDR3 protein is CASSLGMTQYF. The DNA of the CDR3 is TGTGCCAGCAGCTTAGGGATGACCCAGTACTTC.

CDR3 nucleotides: TGTGCCAGCAGTCCCGGGGGGGCAGGCACCGGGGAGCTGTTTTTT. Amino acid sequence: CASSPGGAGTGELFF. This chain joins TRBV28 and TRBJ2-2, with TRBD2 matching 8 bases. Trimming took 5 bases from V and 4 from J; bases not matched to a gene: 6. Germline CDR1 MDHEN, CDR2 SYDVKM. CDR3 length: 15 residues.

As concerns this clonotype: Just one base apart from a much larger clone, this may be a read error. This chain joins TRBV7-3 and TRBJ2-3; D might be TRBD1 (5 bases). The germline CDR1 and CDR2 sequences are SGHTA and FQGTGA. This CDR3 has 14 residues. The CDR3 nucleotides read TGTGCCGGCAGCCGAGACAGAAGCACAGATACGCAGTATTTT. This codes for CAGSRDRSTDTQYF.

CDR3 residues: CASSPPTNYGYTF. In DNA, the CDR3 is TGTGCCAGCTCACCACCAACTAACTATGGCTACACCTTC. This chain joins TRBV18 and TRBJ1-2; no reliable D call. Germline V gene data show CDR1 as KGHSH and CDR2 as LQKENI. V gave up 0 bases and J gave up 0 bases, with 2 bases separating them. The CDR3 has 13 residues.

The chain links TRBV18 to TRBJ2-2, with TRBD2 matching over 9 bases. Germline V lookup: CDR1 KGHSH, CDR2 LQKENI. V lost 7 bases and J lost 4; bases outside the gene matches: 4. The CDR3 extends over 14 amino acids. Here the CDR3 reads CASYSGSVTGELFF. The CDR3 nucleotides read TGTGCCAGCTATAGCGGGAGTGTCACCGGGGAGCTGTTTTTT. Full variable domain (outside the CDR3, taken from reference TRBV18 and TRBJ2-2): NAGVMQNPRHLVRRRGQEARLRCSPMKGHSHVYWYRQLPEEGLKFMVYLQKENIIDESGMPKERFSAEFPKEGPSILRIQQVVRGDSAAYFCASYSGSVTGELFFGEGSRLTVL.

This clonotype came up a few times. The chain employs TRBV18 and TRBJ2-5; D is unclear. CDR1 and CDR2 from the germline V gene are KGHSH and LQKENI. The ends were cut back, 1 base at V and 5 bases at J, with 14 bases in the middle. The CDR3 is made up of 15 amino acids. Here the CDR3 reads CASSPQAPEWETQYF. In DNA form, the CDR3 reads TGTGCCAGCTCACCACAGGCCCCGGAGTGGGAGACCCAGTACTTC.

This chain links TRBV7-2 with TRBJ1-1; D unclear. This CDR3 has 16 residues. Looked up from germline, CDR1 is SGHTA and CDR2 is FQGNSA. With 4 bases removed from V and 0 bases from J, the gap between germline ends came to 15 bases. CDR3 DNA: TGTGCCAGCAGCTCTCACGGGTCAAGAATGAACACTGAAGCTTTCTTT. Protein product: CASSSHGSRMNTEAFF.

The rearrangement links TRBV10-1 to TRBJ1-5; no clear D. CDR1 and CDR2 (germline): WNHNN, SYGVQD (reference sequence). V lost 2 bases to trimming and J lost 6 bases, with 8 bases between them. The CDR3 contains 13 residues. The DNA for the CDR3 is TGCGCCAGCAGTGAGCAGGTTGGTCAGCCCCAGCATTTT. Encoded protein: CASSEQVGQPQHF.